The source of this T cell receptor (beta chain) is a study of T cell changes during pregnancy in multiple sclerosis. Germline assignment: CDR1 SEHNR and CDR2 FQNEAQ (reference sequence). The CDR3 runs to 13 residues. V lost 5 bases, J lost 4 bases, and 10 bases lay in between. Generated by immunoSEQ multiplex PCR, the TCRdb table keeps only in-frame clones and is missing some. The sample has roughly 80,000 clones; about 91% are singletons. J is TRBJ2-3 and V is TRBV7-9; D remains unclear. The TCR originated in a female donor with multiple sclerosis, enrolled in a pregnancy study. The sample here was peripheral blood, taken before pregnancy. CDR3 coding DNA: TGTGCCAGCAGCCCCCCATTAGCAGATACGCAGTATTTT. It encodes CASSPPLADTQYF.